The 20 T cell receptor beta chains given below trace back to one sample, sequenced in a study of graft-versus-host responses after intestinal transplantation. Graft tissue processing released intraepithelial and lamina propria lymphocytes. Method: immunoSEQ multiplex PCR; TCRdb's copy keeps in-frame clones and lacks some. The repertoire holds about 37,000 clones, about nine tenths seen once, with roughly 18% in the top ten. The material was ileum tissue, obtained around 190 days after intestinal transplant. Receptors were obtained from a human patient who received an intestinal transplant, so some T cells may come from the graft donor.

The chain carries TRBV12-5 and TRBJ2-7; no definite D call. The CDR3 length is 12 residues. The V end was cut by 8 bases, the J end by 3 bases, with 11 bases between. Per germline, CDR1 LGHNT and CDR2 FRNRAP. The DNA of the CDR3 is TGTGCTAGTTCCCTCGACAACTACGAGCAGTACTTC. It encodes CASSLDNYEQYF.

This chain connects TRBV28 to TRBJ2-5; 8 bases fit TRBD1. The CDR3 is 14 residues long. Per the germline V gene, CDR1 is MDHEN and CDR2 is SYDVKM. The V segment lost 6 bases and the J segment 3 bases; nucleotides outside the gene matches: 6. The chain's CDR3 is CASSRTGIKETQYF. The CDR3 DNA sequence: TGTGCCAGCAGCAGGACAGGGATAAAAGAGACCCAGTACTTC.

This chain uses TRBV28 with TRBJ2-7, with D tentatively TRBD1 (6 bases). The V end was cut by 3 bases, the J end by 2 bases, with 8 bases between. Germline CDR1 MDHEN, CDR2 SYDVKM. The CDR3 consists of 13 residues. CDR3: CASSFHRAYEQYF. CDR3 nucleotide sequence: TGTGCCAGCAGTTTCCACAGGGCCTACGAGCAGTACTTC.

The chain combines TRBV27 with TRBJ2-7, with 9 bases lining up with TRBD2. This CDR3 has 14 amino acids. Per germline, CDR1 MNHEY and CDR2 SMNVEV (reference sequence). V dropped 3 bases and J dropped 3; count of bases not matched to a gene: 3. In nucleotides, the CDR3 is TGTGCCAGCAGTTTGACTAGCGGTTACTACGAGCAGTACTTC. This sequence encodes CASSLTSGYYEQYF.

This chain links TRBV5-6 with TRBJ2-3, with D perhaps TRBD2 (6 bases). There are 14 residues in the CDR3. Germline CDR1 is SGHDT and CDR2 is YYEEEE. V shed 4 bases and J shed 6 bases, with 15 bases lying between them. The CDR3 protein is CASSPLGGWDTQYF. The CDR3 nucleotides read TGTGCCAGCAGCCCATTGGGGGGATGGGATACGCAGTATTTT.

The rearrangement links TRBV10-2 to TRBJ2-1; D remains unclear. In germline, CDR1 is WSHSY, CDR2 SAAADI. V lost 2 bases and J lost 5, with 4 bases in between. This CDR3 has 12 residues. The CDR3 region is CASSEPNNEQFF. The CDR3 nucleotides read TGCGCCAGCAGTGAGCCTAACAATGAGCAGTTCTTC.

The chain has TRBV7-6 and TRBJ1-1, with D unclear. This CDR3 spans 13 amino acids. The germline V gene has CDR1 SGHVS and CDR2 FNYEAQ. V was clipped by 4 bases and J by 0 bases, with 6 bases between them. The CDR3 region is CASSSRVNTEAFF. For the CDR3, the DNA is TGTGCCAGCAGCTCGAGGGTGAACACTGAAGCTTTCTTT.

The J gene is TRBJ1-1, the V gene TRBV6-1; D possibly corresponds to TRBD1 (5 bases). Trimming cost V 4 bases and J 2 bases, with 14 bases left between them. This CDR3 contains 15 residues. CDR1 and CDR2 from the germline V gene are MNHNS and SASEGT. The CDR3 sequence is CASSVDDSPNTEAFF. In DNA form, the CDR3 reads TGTGCCAGCAGTGTAGACGACAGCCCTAACACTGAAGCTTTCTTT.

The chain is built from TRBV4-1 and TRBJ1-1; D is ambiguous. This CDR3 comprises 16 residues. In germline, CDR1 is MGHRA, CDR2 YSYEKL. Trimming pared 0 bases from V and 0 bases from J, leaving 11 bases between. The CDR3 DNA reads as TGCGCCAGCAGCCAAGAGGCGCCGCCTATGAACACTGAAGCTTTCTTT. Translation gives CASSQEAPPMNTEAFF.

CDR3 amino acids: CASSFGWGQADTDTQYF. The CDR3 DNA is TGTGCCAGCAGCTTCGGGTGGGGACAGGCGGACACAGATACGCAGTATTTT. This sequence joins TRBV4-2 and TRBJ2-3, with TRBD1 identical over 8 bases. The ends lost 5 bases at V and 2 bases at J; junction bases unmatched: 12. This CDR3 is 17 amino acids long. Germline CDR1 and CDR2: LGHNA and YNFKEQ.

The CDR3 nucleotides are TGCGCCAGCAGCTTGATGGACAGGGGTACTGGTTCACCCCTCCACTTT. It specifies CASSLMDRGTGSPLHF. The V and J genes are TRBV5-1 and TRBJ1-6; 9 positions match TRBD1. Germline V lookup: CDR1 SGHRS, CDR2 YFSETQ. V was clipped by 1 base and J by 9 bases; unmatched bases: 8. There are 16 residues in the CDR3.

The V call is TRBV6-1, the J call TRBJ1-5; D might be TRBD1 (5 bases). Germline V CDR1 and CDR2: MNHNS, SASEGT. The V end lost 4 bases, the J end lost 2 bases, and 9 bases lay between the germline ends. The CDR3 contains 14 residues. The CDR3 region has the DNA TGTGCCAGCAGTGGAGACAGAGGCAATCAGCCCCAGCATTTT. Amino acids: CASSGDRGNQPQHF.

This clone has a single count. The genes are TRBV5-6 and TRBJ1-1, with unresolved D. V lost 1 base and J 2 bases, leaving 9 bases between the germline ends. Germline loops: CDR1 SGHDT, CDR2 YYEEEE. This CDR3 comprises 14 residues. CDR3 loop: CASSLRWRNTEAFF. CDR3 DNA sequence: TGTGCCAGCAGCTTGCGGTGGAGAAACACTGAAGCTTTCTTT.

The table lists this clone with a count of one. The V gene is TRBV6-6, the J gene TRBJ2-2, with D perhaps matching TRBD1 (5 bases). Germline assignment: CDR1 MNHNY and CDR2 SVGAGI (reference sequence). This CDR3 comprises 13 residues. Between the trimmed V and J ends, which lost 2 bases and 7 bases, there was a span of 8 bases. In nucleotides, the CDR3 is TGTGCCAGCAGTTACCTAGGGGTCGGGGAGCTGTTTTTT. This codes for CASSYLGVGELFF.

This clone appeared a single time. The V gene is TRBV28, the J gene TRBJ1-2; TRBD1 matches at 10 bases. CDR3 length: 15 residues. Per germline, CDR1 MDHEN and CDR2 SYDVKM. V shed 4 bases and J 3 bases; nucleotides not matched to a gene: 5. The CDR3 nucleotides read TGTGCCAGCAGTTCAGGGGGGACAGGGGACTATGGCTACACCTTC. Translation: CASSSGGTGDYGYTF.

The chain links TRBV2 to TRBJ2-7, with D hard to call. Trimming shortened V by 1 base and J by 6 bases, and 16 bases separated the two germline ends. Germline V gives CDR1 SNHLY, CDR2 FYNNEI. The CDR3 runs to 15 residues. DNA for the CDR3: TGTGCCAGCAGTGAAGTTGTATTAGCCACCACCGAGCAGTACTTC. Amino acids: CASSEVVLATTEQYF.

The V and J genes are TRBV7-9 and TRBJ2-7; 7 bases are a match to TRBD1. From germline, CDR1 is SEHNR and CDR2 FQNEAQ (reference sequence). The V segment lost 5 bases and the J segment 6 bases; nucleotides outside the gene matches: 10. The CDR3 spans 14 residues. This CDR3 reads CASSPGTEASEQYF. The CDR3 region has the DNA TGTGCCAGCAGCCCCGGGACAGAAGCTTCCGAGCAGTACTTC.

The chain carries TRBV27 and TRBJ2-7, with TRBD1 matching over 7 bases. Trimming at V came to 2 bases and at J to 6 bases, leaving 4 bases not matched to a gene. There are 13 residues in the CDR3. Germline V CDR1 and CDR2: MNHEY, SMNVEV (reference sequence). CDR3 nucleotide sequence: TGTGCCAGCAGTTTAGACAGGGCCTCCGAGCAGTACTTC. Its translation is CASSLDRASEQYF.

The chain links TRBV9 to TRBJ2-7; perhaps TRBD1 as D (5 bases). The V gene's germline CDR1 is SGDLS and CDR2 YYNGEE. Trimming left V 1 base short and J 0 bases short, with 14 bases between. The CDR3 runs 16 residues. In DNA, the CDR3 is TGTGCCAGCAGCGTATCCCGGACATCGAGCTCCTACGAGCAGTACTTC. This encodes CASSVSRTSSSYEQYF.

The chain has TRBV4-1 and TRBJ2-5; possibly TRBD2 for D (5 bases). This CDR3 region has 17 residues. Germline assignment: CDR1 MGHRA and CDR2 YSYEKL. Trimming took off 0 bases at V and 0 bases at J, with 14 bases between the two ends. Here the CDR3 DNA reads TGCGCCAGCAGCCAAGATTACCTAGCTGGGGACCAAGAGACCCAGTACTTC. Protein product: CASSQDYLAGDQETQYF.